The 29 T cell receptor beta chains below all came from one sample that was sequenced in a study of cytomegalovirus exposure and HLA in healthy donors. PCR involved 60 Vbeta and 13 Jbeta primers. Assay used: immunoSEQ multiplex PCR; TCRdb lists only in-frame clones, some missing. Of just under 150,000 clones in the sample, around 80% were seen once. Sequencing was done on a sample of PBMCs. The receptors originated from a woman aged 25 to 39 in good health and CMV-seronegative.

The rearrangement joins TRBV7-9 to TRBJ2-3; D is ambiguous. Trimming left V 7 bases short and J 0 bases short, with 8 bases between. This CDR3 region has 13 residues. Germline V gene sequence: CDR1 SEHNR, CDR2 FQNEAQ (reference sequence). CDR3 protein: CASNFYSTDTQYF. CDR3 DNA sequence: TGTGCCAGCAACTTCTACAGCACAGATACGCAGTATTTT.

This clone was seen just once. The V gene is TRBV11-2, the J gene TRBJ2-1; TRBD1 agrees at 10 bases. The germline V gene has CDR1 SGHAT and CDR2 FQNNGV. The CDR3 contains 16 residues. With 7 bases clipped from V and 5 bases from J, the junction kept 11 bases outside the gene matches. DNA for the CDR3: TGTGCCAGCAAGGTTATGAGGACAGGGGGGGACAATGAGCAGTTCTTC. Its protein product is CASKVMRTGGDNEQFF.

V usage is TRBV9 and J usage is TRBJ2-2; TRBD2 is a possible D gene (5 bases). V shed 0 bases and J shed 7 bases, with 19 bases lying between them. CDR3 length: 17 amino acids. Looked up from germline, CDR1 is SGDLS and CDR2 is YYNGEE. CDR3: CASSVGALPPGSGELFF. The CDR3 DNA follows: TGTGCCAGCAGCGTAGGAGCCCTCCCCCCGGGGAGCGGGGAGCTGTTTTTT.

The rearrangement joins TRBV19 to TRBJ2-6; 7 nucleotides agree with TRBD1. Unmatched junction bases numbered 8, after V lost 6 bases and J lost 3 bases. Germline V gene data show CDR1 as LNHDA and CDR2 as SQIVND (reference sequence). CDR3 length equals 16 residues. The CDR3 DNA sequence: TGTGCCAGTAGGCAGGGGGACGTCGGTGGGGCCAACGTCCTGACTTTC. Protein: CASRQGDVGGANVLTF.

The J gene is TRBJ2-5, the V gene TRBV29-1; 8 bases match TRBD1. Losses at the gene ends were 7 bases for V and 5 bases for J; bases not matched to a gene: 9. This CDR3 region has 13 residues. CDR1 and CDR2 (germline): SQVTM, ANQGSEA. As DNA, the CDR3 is TGCAGCGGGACAGGGACCGTCGGGGAGACCCAGTACTTC. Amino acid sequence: CSGTGTVGETQYF. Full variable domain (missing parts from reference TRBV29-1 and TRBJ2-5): SAVISQKPSRDICQRGTSLTIQCQVDSQVTMMFWYRQQPGQSLTLIATANQGSEATYESGFVIDKFPISRPNLTFSTLTVSNMSPEDSSIYLCSGTGTVGETQYFGPGTRLLVL.

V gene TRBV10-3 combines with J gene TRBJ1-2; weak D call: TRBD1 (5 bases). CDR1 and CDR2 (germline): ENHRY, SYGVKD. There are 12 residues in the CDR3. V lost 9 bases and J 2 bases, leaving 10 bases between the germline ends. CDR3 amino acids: CAMQTENYGYTF. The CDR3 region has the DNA TGTGCCATGCAGACAGAGAACTATGGCTACACCTTC.

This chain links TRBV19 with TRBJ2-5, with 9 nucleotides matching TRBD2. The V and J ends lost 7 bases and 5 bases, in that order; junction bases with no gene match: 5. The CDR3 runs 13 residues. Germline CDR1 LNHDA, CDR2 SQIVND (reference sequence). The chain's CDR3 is CASKASGIETQYF. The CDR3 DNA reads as TGTGCCAGTAAGGCTAGCGGGATTGAGACCCAGTACTTC.

The CDR3 sequence: CASSPGTGVSQPQHF. In DNA, the CDR3 is TGTGCCAGCAGCCCCGGCACAGGGGTGAGTCAGCCCCAGCATTTT. This chain connects TRBV6-1 to TRBJ1-5; 7 bases are shared with TRBD1. From germline, CDR1 is MNHNS and CDR2 SASEGT. Germline trimming cut 6 bases from V and 6 bases from J; bases unmatched to any gene: 11. The CDR3 runs 15 residues.

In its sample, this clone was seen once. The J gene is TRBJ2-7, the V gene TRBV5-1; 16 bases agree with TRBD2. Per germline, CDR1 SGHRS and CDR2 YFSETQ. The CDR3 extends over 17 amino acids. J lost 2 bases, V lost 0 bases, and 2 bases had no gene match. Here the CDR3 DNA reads TGCGCCAGCAGCTTGGGGGGACTAGCGGGAGGGACCTACGAGCAGTACTTC. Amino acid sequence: CASSLGGLAGGTYEQYF. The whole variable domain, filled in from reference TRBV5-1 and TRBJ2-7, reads KAGVTQTPRYLIKTRGQQVTLSCSPISGHRSVSWYQQTPGQGLQFLFEYFSETQRNKGNFPGRFSGRQFSNSRSEMNVSTLELGDSALYLCASSLGGLAGGTYEQYFGPGTRLTVT.

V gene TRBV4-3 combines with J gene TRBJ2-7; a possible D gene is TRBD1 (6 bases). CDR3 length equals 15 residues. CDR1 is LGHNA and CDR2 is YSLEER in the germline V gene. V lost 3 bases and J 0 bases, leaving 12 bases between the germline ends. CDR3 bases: TGCGCCAGCAGCCACCCCATAGGGGGCTCCTACGAGCAGTACTTC. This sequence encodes CASSHPIGGSYEQYF.

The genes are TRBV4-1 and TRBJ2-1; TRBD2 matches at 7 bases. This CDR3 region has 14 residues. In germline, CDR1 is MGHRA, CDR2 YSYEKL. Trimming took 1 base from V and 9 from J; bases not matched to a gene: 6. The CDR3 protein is CASSQGPERGEQFF. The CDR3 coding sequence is TGCGCCAGCAGCCAAGGCCCTGAGCGGGGTGAGCAGTTCTTC.

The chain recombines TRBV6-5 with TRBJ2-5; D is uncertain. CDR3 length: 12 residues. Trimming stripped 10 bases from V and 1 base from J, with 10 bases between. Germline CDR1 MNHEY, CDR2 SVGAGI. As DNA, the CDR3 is TGTGCCACCTCCCGCGTCCAAGAGACCCAGTACTTC. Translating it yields CATSRVQETQYF.

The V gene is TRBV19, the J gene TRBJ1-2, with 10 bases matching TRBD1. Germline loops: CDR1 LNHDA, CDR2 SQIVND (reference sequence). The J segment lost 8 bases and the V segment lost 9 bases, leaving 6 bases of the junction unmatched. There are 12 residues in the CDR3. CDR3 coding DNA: TGTGCCAGCAGACAGGGGGCGGGGGGCTACACCTTC. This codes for CASRQGAGGYTF.

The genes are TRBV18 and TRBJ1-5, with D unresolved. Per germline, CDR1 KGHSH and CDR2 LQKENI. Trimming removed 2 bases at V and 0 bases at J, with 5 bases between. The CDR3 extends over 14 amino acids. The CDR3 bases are TGTGCCAGCTCACCAACAGATAGCAATCAGCCCCAGCATTTT. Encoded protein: CASSPTDSNQPQHF.

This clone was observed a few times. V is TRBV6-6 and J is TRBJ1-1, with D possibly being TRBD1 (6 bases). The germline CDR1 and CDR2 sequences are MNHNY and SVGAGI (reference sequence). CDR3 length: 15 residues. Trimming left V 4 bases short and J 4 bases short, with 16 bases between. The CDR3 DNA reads TGTGCCAGCAGTTTGACCCTTGGGGGCGGCACTGAAGCTTTCTTT. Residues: CASSLTLGGGTEAFF.

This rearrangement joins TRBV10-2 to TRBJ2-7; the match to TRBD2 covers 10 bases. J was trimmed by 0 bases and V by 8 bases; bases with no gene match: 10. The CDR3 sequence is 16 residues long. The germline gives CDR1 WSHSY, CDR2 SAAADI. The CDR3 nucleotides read TGCGCCAGCCTGGGGCTAGCGGGGGCGAGCTCCTACGAGCAGTACTTC. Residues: CASLGLAGASSYEQYF.

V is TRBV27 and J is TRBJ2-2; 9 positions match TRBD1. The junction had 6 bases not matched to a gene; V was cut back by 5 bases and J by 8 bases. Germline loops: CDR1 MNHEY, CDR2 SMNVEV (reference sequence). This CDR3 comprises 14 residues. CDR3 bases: TGTGCCAGCAGTATGGGACAGGGTATGGGGGAGCTGTTTTTT. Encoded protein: CASSMGQGMGELFF.

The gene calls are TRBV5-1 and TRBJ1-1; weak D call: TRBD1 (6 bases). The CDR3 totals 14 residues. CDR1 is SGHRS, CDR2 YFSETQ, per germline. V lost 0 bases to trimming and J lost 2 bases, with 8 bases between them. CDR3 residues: CASSLDRENTEAFF. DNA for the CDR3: TGCGCCAGCAGCTTGGACAGGGAAAACACTGAAGCTTTCTTT.

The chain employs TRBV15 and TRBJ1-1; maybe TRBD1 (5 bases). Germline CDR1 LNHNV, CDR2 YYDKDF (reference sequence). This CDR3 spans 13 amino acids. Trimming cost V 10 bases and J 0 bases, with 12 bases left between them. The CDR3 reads CASGTAMNTEAFF. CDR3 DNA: TGTGCCAGCGGGACGGCCATGAACACTGAAGCTTTCTTT.

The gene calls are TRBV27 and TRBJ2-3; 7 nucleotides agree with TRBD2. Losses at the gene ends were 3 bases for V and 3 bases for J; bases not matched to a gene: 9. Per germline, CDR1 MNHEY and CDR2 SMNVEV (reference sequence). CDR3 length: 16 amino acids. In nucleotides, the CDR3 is TGTGCCAGCAGTTTCTTGAGACTAGCTTGGACAGATACGCAGTATTTT. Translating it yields CASSFLRLAWTDTQYF.

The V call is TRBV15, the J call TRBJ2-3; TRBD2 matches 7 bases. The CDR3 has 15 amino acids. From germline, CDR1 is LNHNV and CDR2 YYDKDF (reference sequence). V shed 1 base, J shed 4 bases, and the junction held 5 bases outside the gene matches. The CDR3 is CATSRGRGRPDTQYF. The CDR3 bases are TGTGCCACCAGCAGAGGGCGGGGGAGGCCAGATACGCAGTATTTT.

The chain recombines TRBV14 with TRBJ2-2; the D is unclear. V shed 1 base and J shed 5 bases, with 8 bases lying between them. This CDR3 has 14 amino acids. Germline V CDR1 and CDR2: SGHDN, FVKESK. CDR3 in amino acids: CASSQGRGTGELFF. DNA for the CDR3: TGTGCCAGCAGCCAAGGAAGAGGTACCGGGGAGCTGTTTTTT.

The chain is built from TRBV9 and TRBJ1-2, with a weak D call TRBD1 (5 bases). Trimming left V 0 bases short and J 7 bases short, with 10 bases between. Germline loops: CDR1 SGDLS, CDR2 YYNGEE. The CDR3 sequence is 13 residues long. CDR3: CASSVALDSGYTF. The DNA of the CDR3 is TGTGCCAGCAGCGTAGCCCTTGACAGTGGCTACACCTTC.

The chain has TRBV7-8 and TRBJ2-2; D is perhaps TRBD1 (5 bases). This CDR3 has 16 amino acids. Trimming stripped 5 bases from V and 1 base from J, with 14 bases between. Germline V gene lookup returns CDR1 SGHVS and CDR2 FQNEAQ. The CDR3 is CASSSRVTQNTGELFF. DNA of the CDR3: TGTGCCAGCAGCAGCAGGGTTACCCAGAACACCGGGGAGCTGTTTTTT.

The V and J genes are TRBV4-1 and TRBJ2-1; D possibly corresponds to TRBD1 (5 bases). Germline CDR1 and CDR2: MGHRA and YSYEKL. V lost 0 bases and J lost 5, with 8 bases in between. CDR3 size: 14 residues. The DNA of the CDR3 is TGCGCCAGCAGCCAAGAACCCAGGGACAATGAGCAGTTCTTC. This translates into CASSQEPRDNEQFF.

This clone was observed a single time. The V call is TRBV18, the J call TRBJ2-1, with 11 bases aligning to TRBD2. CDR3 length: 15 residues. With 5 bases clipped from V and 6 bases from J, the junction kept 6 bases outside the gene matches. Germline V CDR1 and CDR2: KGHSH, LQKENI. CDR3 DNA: TGTGCCAGCTCAATTACTAGCGGGAGCATCAATGAGCAGTTCTTC. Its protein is CASSITSGSINEQFF.

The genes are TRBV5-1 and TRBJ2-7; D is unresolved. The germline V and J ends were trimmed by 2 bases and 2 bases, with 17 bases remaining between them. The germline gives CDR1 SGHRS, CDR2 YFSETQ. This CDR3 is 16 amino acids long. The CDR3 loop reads CASSLDRQLTTYEQYF. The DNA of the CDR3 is TGCGCCAGCAGCTTAGACCGGCAGCTAACTACCTACGAGCAGTACTTC.

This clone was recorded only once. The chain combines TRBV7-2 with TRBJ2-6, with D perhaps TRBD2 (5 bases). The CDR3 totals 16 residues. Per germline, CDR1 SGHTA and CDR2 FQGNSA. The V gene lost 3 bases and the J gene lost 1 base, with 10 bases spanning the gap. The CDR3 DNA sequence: TGTGCCAGCAGCTTGGCGGGTGCATCTGGGGCCAACGTCCTGACTTTC. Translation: CASSLAGASGANVLTF. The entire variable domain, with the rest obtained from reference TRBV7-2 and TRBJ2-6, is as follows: GAGVSQSPSNKVTEKGKDVELRCDPISGHTALYWYRQSLGQGLEFLIYFQGNSAPDKSGLPSDRFSAERTGGSVSTLTIQRTQQEDSAVYLCASSLAGASGANVLTFGAGSRLTVL.

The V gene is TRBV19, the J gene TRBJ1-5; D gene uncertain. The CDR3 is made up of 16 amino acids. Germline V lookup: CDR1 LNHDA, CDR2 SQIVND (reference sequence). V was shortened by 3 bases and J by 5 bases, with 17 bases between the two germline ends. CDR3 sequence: CASSIRDRLSDQPQHF. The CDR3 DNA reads TGTGCCAGTAGTATTCGGGATCGTCTCTCCGATCAGCCCCAGCATTTT.